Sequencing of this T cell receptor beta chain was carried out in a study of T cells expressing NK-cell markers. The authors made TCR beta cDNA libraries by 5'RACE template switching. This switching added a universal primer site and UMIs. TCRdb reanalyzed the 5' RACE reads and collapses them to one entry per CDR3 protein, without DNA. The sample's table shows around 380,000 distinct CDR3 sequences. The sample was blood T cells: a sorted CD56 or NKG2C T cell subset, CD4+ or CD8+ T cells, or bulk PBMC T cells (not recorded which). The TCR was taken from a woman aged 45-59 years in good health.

The CDR3 loop is CASSQEKNTEAFF. The V call is TRBV18, the J call TRBJ1-1. Germline V gene data show CDR1 as KGHSH and CDR2 as LQKENI. CDR3 length: 13 amino acids.